This TCR beta chain is drawn from a study of cytomegalovirus exposure and HLA in healthy donors. Study results and limitations: In vitro confirmation showed three CMV-associated chains to be CMV antigen specific.

PCR was performed using 60 Vbeta and 13 Jbeta primers. The repertoire was sequenced with immunoSEQ multiplex PCR; TCRdb's copy has only in-frame clones and lacks some. There are 90,000 to 110,000 clones in the sample; approximately 72% occur only once, and over 2% lies in the top ten. Germline V gene data show CDR1 as SGHVS and CDR2 as FNYEAQ. The CDR3 loop spans 14 amino acids. V shed 5 bases and J shed 2 bases, with 11 bases lying between them. Turning to this clone: As yet, its antigen is unknown.

The chain has TRBV7-6 and TRBJ2-3; D is perhaps TRBD2 (6 bases). Sequencing was done on a sample of PBMCs. This sequence was found in a man aged 25 to 40 in good health and CMV-seronegative. CDR3 DNA: TGTGCCAGCAGCCCGGGACTTACCACAGATACGCAGTATTTT. Translation gives CASSPGLTTDTQYF.